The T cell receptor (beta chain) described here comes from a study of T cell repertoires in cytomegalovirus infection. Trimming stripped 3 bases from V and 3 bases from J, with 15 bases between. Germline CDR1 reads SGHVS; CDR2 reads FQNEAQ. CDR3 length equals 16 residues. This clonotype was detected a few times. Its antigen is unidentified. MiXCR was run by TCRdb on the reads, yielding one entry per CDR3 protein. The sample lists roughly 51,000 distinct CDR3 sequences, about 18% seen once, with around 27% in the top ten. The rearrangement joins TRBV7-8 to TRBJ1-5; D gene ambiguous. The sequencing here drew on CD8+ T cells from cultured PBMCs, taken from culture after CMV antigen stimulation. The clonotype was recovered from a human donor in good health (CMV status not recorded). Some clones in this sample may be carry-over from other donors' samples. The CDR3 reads CASSFYGDAFNQPQHF. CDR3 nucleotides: TGTGCCAGCAGCTTTTACGGCGACGCCTTCAATCAGCCCCAGCATTTT.